The sequence of this TCR beta chain was determined in a study of T cell changes during pregnancy in multiple sclerosis. TCRdb keeps only in-frame clones here, not all; method: immunoSEQ multiplex PCR. This sample has about 49,000 clones, with 95% found just once. The CDR3 runs to 17 residues. The V gene end was trimmed by 1 base and the J gene end by 4 bases; junction bases not matched to a gene: 5. Germline loops: CDR1 SEHNR, CDR2 FQNEAQ (reference sequence). This TCR derives from a female donor with multiple sclerosis, enrolled in a pregnancy study. The specimen comprised CD8+ T cells from peripheral blood mononuclear cells, sampled in the first trimester of pregnancy. V usage is TRBV7-9 and J usage is TRBJ2-1; the match to TRBD2 covers 12 bases. The CDR3 DNA is TGTGCCAGCAGCTTAGGGGGGCTAGCGGGAGGGTACAATGAGCAGTTCTTC. Amino acid sequence: CASSLGGLAGGYNEQFF.